The TCR beta chain described here comes from a study of T cell repertoires in cytomegalovirus infection. At the level of the study: Newly reported HLA-C-restricted and thoroughly characterized HLA-B-restricted CMV epitopes were employed. From public TCR beta signatures came an indication of both CMV infection and matching HLA type.

As regards this clonotype: What it binds is unknown.

Each CDR3 protein is one row after TCRdb ran MiXCR on the reads. The table includes fewer than 55,000 distinct CDR3 sequences, 15% to 20% detected once. CDR1 MNHEY and CDR2 SMNVEV come from the germline V gene (reference sequence). The CDR3 length is 15 residues. V shed 5 bases, J shed 4 bases, and the junction held 10 bases outside the gene matches. Findings and limits, study-wide: Carriage of CMV together with the relevant HLA was identifiable through cumulative public TCR beta family frequency. Dominating the ex vivo response were HLA-C-restricted CMV-specific TCR beta clonotypes.

The receptor was isolated from a human donor in good health (CMV status not recorded). Some clones in this sample may be carry-over from other donors' samples. The gene calls are TRBV27 and TRBJ1-2; 7 bases fit TRBD1. The specimen was CD8+ T cells from cultured PBMCs, collected from culture after CMV antigen stimulation. CDR3 region: CASSEFNAGGYGYTF. In nucleotides, the CDR3 is TGTGCCAGCAGTGAATTCAACGCAGGGGGCTATGGCTACACCTTC.